The clone carrying this T cell receptor (beta chain) was observed once. The data stem from a study of blood T cell repertoires in COVID-19. The CDR3 is made up of 15 amino acids. Original handling: Amplification of reference gene primers provided the estimated nucleated cell counts. Using immunoSEQ multiplex PCR, the repertoire was profiled, and TCRdb retains in-frame clones only, with some absent. Clone size and the V and J calls come from that table; the DNA yielded D and trimming. The data show some 180,000 clones, about 78% seen once. Sequenced input: peripheral blood. The V and J genes are TRBV21-1 and TRBJ1-1. TRBV21-1 is annotated as a pseudogene. This clonotype was sampled from a woman aged 45-60 years with active or convalescent COVID-19. The CDR3 region is CASSKCWGVNTEAFF. In DNA form, the CDR3 reads TGTGCCAGCAGCAAATGTTGGGGGGTGAACACTGAAGCTTTCTTT.